This T cell receptor (beta chain) was found in a study of OX40 agonist ivuxolimab in advanced cancers. Broader study findings: Normalized expansion of T-cell clones was also low for some nonresponders.

Prior autoimmune disease or systemic immunosuppression barred patients. Profiled with immunoSEQ multiplex PCR; TCRdb holds only in-frame clones, not every one. Of more than 60,000 clones listed, roughly 86% are singletons. A word on this clone: Antigen specificity is unknown.

The CDR3 runs 15 residues. The V gene's germline CDR1 is SGHRS and CDR2 YFSETQ. Germline trimming cut 3 bases from V and 3 bases from J; bases unmatched to any gene: 8. This clonotype was obtained from an adult with an advanced solid tumor such as melanoma, head and neck, liver or kidney cancer. The specimen was CD4+ or CD8+ T cells sorted from blood, collected in a trial of the OX40 agonist ivuxolimab. V is TRBV5-1 and J is TRBJ2-7; 8 bases match TRBD1. For the CDR3, the DNA is TGCGCCAGCAGCTCGGATATTGGACAGGGCTACGAGCAGTACTTC. Translation: CASSSDIGQGYEQYF.